What follows describes a single T cell receptor (beta chain). This specimen belongs to a study of control samples from healthy donors and cancer patients. The data were produced by immunoSEQ multiplex PCR, yet TCRdb's version contains in-frame clones alone and is incomplete. The table records 65,000 to 70,000 clones, roughly 82% of them present only once. Germline CDR1 and CDR2: SGHVS and FQNEAQ. The CDR3 sequence is 14 residues long. Trimming cost V 5 bases and J 5 bases, with 12 bases left between them. Sequenced input: PBMCs. This TCR was recovered from a woman in her 50s with lung cancer. The rearrangement uses TRBV7-8 and TRBJ2-2; D gene uncertain. CDR3 residues: CASSPIFGTGELFF. The CDR3 region has the DNA TGTGCCAGCAGCCCAATCTTCGGGACCGGGGAGCTGTTTTTT.